A selection of T cell receptor beta chains follows, all from one sample in a study of T cell repertoires in cytomegalovirus infection. From the reads, TCRdb called clonotypes with MiXCR, one entry per CDR3 protein. Of 100,000 to 150,000 distinct CDR3 sequences in the sample, roughly 9% were seen once. The sequenced sample was PBMCs. The receptor source for this set is a human donor in good health (CMV status not recorded). Some clones in this sample may be carry-over from other donors' samples. Each CDR3 is given with its conserved first and last residue. Fields, in order: CDR3 protein, CDR3 DNA, D gene, J gene, clone size, V gene. The D gene is left open where the match is weak. Rows give clone size only sometimes, using once, few, many, or a class for an expanded clone.

CASSYPTQGSYEQYF	TGTGCCAGCAGTTACCCTACACAGGGGTCCTACGAGCAGTACTTC	TRBD1	TRBJ2-7	many	TRBV6-6
CAISEGTQYF	TGTGCCATTTCCGAGGGTACGCAGTATTTT	-	TRBJ2-3	many	TRBV10-3
CASSVPTTERAFF	TGTGCCAGCAGTGTCCCCACGACGGAACGGGCTTTCTTT	-	TRBJ1-1	many	TRBV2
CASSSVPGQENTEAFF	TGCGCCAGCAGCTCGGTTCCGGGACAGGAGAACACTGAAGCTTTCTTT	TRBD1	TRBJ1-1	many	TRBV5-1
CASSLGASYYEQYF	TGTGCCAGCAGCTTAGGGGCCAGCTACTACGAGCAGTACTTC	-	TRBJ2-7	many	TRBV7-2
CASSLGYRKETQYF	TGTGCCAGCAGCTTAGGGTATAGGAAAGAGACCCAGTACTTC	-	TRBJ2-5	many	TRBV7-2
CASSLTGRRQETQYF	TGTGCCAGCAGTTTGACCGGCAGGCGACAAGAGACCCAGTACTTC	-	TRBJ2-5	few	TRBV28
CSAGRANTEAFF	TGCAGTGCTGGCCGGGCGAACACTGAAGCTTTCTTT	-	TRBJ1-1	many	TRBV20-1
CATRTAVTEAFF	TGTGCCACCCGGACAGCCGTTACAGAAGCTTTCTTT	-	TRBJ1-1	many	TRBV12-3/TRBV12-4
CASSRQGSNSNQPQHF	TGTGCCAGCAGCCGACAGGGGTCTAATAGCAATCAGCCCCAGCATTTT	TRBD1	TRBJ1-5	few	TRBV5-6
CSVGRAGELFF	TGCAGCGTGGGTAGAGCCGGGGAGCTGTTTTTT	-	TRBJ2-2	few	TRBV29-1
CASSSHPTDQATQYF	TGCGCCAGCAGCTCCCACCCGACAGACCAAGCGACCCAGTACTTC	-	TRBJ2-5	many	TRBV5-1
CASSSGQGNEQFF	TGTGCCAGCAGTTCTGGACAGGGCAATGAGCAGTTCTTC	TRBD1	TRBJ2-1	many	TRBV6-6
CSARGSARQGYNEQFF	TGCAGTGCTAGAGGATCTGCCCGTCAGGGCTACAATGAGCAGTTCTTC	-	TRBJ2-1	many	TRBV20-1
CASSQGAGGGNEQFF	TGCGCCAGCAGCCAAGGGGCAGGGGGAGGGAATGAGCAGTTCTTC	-	TRBJ2-1	many	TRBV4-1
CASSLGTATEAFF	TGTGCCAGCAGCCTGGGGACAGCCACTGAAGCTTTCTTT	TRBD1	TRBJ1-1	-	TRBV3-1
CASSLVVDTEAFF	TGCGCCAGCAGCTTGGTGGTGGACACTGAAGCTTTCTTT	-	TRBJ1-1	few	TRBV5-1
CASSLAGRLYQDYGYTF	TGCGCCAGCAGCTTGGCCGGCCGGCTTTACCAAGACTATGGCTACACCTTC	-	TRBJ1-2	few	TRBV5-1
CASSYVSSYEQYF	TGTGCCAGCAGTTACGTCTCCTCCTACGAGCAGTACTTC	-	TRBJ2-7	many	TRBV6-6
CASSLDRVGYEQYF	TGTGCCAGCAGCTTAGACAGGGTCGGCTACGAGCAGTACTTC	-	TRBJ2-7	many	TRBV7-9
CASSLPEGGFSYNSPLHF	TGTGCCAGCAGCCTCCCGGAGGGGGGGTTCTCCTATAATTCACCCCTCCACTTT	-	TRBJ1-6	many	TRBV5-6
CSVMGQGVTNEQFF	TGCAGCGTGATGGGACAGGGGGTAACAAATGAGCAGTTCTTC	TRBD1	TRBJ2-1	-	TRBV29-1
CASSQVQDTGELFF	TGTGCCAGCAGCCAAGTCCAAGACACCGGGGAGCTGTTTTTT	-	TRBJ2-2	-	TRBV14
CSARDHSSSYNSPLHF	TGCAGTGCTAGAGACCACTCTAGCTCCTATAATTCACCCCTCCACTTT	-	TRBJ1-6	many	TRBV20-1
CSVVPGTTEAFF	TGCAGCGTTGTACCAGGGACCACTGAAGCTTTCTTT	-	TRBJ1-1	many	TRBV29-1
CASSSPQGLSGANVLTF	TGTGCCAGCAGTTCCCCACAGGGTTTGTCTGGGGCCAACGTCCTGACTTTC	-	TRBJ2-6	-	TRBV6-5
CAIRTVTEAFF	TGTGCCATCAGGACCGTCACTGAAGCTTTCTTT	-	TRBJ1-1	many	TRBV19
CSARDRVVGSNQPQHF	TGCAGTGCTAGAGACAGGGTCGTTGGTAGCAATCAGCCCCAGCATTTT	-	TRBJ1-5	-	TRBV20-1
CSVEEGQGSPNTEAFF	TGCAGCGTTGAAGAGGGACAGGGTTCCCCGAACACTGAAGCTTTCTTT	TRBD1	TRBJ1-1	many	TRBV29-1
CASSSGTLNIQYF	TGTGCCAGCAGTTCCGGGACCTTAAACATTCAGTACTTC	-	TRBJ2-4	many	TRBV6-6
CATYFRDRSISGANVLTF	TGTGCCACCTACTTCCGGGACAGGAGCATCTCTGGGGCCAACGTCCTGACTTTC	TRBD1	TRBJ2-6	-	TRBV6-8
CSARGQEISEKLFF	TGCAGTGCTAGAGGACAGGAGATATCTGAAAAACTGTTTTTT	-	TRBJ1-4	many	TRBV20-1
CASSLVNSGANVLTF	TGTGCCAGCAGCTTGGTTAACTCTGGGGCCAACGTCCTGACTTTC	-	TRBJ2-6	many	TRBV7-6
CASSRTGKRTDTQYF	TGTGCCAGCAGCAGAACAGGGAAGAGGACAGATACGCAGTATTTT	-	TRBJ2-3	many	TRBV28
CSVQGTGSYEQYF	TGCAGCGTTCAGGGGACAGGATCCTACGAGCAGTACTTC	TRBD1	TRBJ2-7	many	TRBV29-1
CASSERGIRGSPLHF	TGTGCCAGCAGTGAAAGGGGTATTCGAGGGTCACCCCTCCACTTT	-	TRBJ1-6	many	TRBV2
CASSEFTGDLYEQYF	TGTGCCAGCAGTGAATTTACAGGGGACCTCTACGAGCAGTACTTC	TRBD1	TRBJ2-7	many	TRBV2
CASSSPSQGQETQYF	TGTGCCAGCAGTTCCCCATCACAGGGGCAAGAGACCCAGTACTTC	TRBD1	TRBJ2-5	-	TRBV28
CASSSPDKPNEQFF	TGTGCCAGCAGCTCCCCGGACAAGCCCAATGAGCAGTTCTTC	-	TRBJ2-1	many	TRBV7-3
CASSYRTPQGNTEAFF	TGTGCCAGCAGTTACCGTACTCCACAGGGGAACACTGAAGCTTTCTTT	-	TRBJ1-1	-	TRBV6-5
CSVETRQETQYF	TGCAGTGTCGAGACCAGACAAGAGACCCAGTACTTC	-	TRBJ2-5	-	TRBV20-1
CASRLTGGSSGANVLTF	TGTGCCAGCAGATTGACAGGGGGCAGCTCTGGGGCCAACGTCCTGACTTTC	TRBD1	TRBJ2-6	-	TRBV28
CASRGQLNTEAFF	TGTGCCAGCAGGGGACAGTTGAACACTGAAGCTTTCTTT	TRBD1	TRBJ1-1	many	TRBV2
CASSSRQGYGYTF	TGTGCCAGCAGTTCGCGACAGGGCTATGGCTACACCTTC	TRBD1	TRBJ1-2	many	TRBV6-6
CASSPRTSGGQETQYF	TGTGCCAGCAGCCCGAGGACTAGCGGGGGACAAGAGACCCAGTACTTC	TRBD2	TRBJ2-5	many	TRBV28
CASSTERGGSYEQYF	TGTGCCAGCAGTACCGAGCGGGGGGGTTCCTACGAGCAGTACTTC	TRBD2	TRBJ2-7	-	TRBV12-3/TRBV12-4
CASSLEGPNQPQHF	TGTGCCAGCAGCCTGGAGGGTCCCAATCAGCCCCAGCATTTT	-	TRBJ1-5	-	TRBV7-9
CASSPGLALNEQFF	TGTGCCAGCAGCCCCGGACTAGCTTTGAATGAGCAGTTCTTC	TRBD2	TRBJ2-1	many	TRBV13
CASSLVAGRGQETQYF	TGTGCCAGCAGCTTGGTAGCGGGCCGGGGACAAGAGACCCAGTACTTC	TRBD2	TRBJ2-5	-	TRBV5-8
CASSSMDLEAFF	TGTGCCAGCAGCTCGATGGATCTTGAAGCTTTCTTT	-	TRBJ1-1	many	TRBV7-4
CASSLEAGVGNQPQHF	TGTGCCAGCAGTTTAGAGGCAGGGGTCGGCAATCAGCCCCAGCATTTT	-	TRBJ1-5	many	TRBV28
CATLYKRTNEKLFF	TGTGCCACCCTATACAAGAGAACTAATGAAAAACTGTTTTTT	-	TRBJ1-4	many	TRBV6-6
CASSLEGSYGTEAFF	TGTGCCAGCAGCTTAGAGGGATCCTACGGGACTGAAGCTTTCTTT	-	TRBJ1-1	few	TRBV7-9
CASLDSGAGTGELFF	TGTGCCAGCCTGGACAGTGGGGCCGGCACCGGGGAGCTGTTTTTT	-	TRBJ2-2	many	TRBV6-2/TRBV6-3
CSGGQGRNEQYF	TGCAGCGGGGGACAGGGGAGGAACGAGCAGTACTTC	TRBD1	TRBJ2-7	-	TRBV29-1
CASRARGLGYTF	TGTGCCAGCAGGGCGAGGGGGCTGGGCTACACCTTC	TRBD1	TRBJ1-2	many	TRBV28
CASSWGYRGTFTGANVLTF	TGTGCCAGCAGCTGGGGATACAGGGGTACCTTTACTGGGGCCAACGTCCTGACTTTC	TRBD1	TRBJ2-6	many	TRBV5-5
CASSQEGGEYTQYF	TGTGCCAGCAGCCAAGAAGGAGGGGAATATACGCAGTATTTT	-	TRBJ2-3	few	TRBV14